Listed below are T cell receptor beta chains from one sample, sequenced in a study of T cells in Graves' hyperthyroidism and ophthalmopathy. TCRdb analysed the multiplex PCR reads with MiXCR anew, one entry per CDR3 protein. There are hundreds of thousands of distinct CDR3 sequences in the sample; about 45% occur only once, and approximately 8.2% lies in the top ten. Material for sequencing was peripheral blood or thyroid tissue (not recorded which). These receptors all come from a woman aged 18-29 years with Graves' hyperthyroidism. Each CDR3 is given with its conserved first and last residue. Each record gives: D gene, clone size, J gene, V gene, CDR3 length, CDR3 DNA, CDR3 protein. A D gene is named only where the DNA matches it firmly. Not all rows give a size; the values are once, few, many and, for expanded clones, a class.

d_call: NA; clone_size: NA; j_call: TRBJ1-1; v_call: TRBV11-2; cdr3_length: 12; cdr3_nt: TGTGCCAGCAGCCGAGAGGGGGGCCAAGCTTTCTTT; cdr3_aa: CASSREGGQAFF
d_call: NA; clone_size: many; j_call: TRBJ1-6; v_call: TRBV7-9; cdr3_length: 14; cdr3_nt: TGTGCCAGCAGCAGCGAGGTGTTTGATTCACCCCTCCACTTT; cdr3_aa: CASSSEVFDSPLHF
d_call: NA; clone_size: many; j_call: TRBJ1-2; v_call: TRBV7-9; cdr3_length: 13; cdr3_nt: TGTGCCAGCAGCTTAGCACTCGCTTATGGCTACACCTTC; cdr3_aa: CASSLALAYGYTF
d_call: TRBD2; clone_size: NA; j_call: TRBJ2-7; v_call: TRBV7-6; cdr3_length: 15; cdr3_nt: TGTGCCAGCAGTCCTAGCGGGACTAGCGTTACCGAGCAGTACTTC; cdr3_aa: CASSPSGTSVTEQYF
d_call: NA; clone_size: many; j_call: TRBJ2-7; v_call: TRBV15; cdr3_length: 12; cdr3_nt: TGTGCCACCAGCCCGGGACTTAACGAGCAGTACTTC; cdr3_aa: CATSPGLNEQYF
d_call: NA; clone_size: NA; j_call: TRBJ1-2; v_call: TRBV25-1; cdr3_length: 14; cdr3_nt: TGTGCCAGCAGTTTCAGCAGGGCTCGATATGGCTACACCTTC; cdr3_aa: CASSFSRARYGYTF
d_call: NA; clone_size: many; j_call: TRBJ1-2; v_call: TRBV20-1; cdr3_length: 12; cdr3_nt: TGCAGTGCGGGAGGGGTCGTATATGGCTACACCTTC; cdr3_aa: CSAGGVVYGYTF
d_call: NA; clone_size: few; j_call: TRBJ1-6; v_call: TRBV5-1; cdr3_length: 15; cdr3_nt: TGCGCCAGCAGCTTGGCCTTTATCGGGATCGCACCCCTCCACTTT; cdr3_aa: CASSLAFIGIAPLHF
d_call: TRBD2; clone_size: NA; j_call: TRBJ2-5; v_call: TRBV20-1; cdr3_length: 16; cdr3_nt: TGCAGTGCTAGTAGCGTGGGAGGGCCAGGGCGAGAGACCCAGTACTTC; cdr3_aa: CSASSVGGPGRETQYF
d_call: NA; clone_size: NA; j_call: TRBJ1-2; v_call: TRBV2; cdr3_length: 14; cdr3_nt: TGTGCCAGCAGTGATCCAATGCGGGATCAGGGCTACACCTTC; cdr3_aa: CASSDPMRDQGYTF
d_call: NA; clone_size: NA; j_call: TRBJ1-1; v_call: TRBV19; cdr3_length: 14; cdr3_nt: TGTGCCAGTAGGCCAAGCGGGGCGCGCGCTGAAGCTTTCTTT; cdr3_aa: CASRPSGARAEAFF
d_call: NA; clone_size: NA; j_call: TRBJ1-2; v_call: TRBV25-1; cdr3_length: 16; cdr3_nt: TGTGCCAGCAGTGCTGACGGGACACCGGCTAACTATGGCTACACCTTC; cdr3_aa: CASSADGTPANYGYTF
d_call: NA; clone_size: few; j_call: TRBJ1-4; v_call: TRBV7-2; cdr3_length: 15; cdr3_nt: TGTGCCAGCAGCTTAGCCTTAGGGAATAATGAAAAACTGTTTTTT; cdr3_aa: CASSLALGNNEKLFF
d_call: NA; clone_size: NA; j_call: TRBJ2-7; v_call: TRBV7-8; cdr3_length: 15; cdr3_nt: TGTGCCAGCACCAAGACTAGGGTGGAGAACTACGAGCAGTACTTC; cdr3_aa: CASTKTRVENYEQYF
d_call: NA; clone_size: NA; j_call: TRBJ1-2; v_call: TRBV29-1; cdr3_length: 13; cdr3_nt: TGCAGCTGGTCGGGCAGATCTGACTATGGCTACACCTTC; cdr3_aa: CSWSGRSDYGYTF
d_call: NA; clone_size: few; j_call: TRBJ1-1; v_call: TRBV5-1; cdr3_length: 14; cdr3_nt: TGCGCCAGCAGCCCGCATGGGACAACAGTTGAAGCTTTCTTT; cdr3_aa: CASSPHGTTVEAFF
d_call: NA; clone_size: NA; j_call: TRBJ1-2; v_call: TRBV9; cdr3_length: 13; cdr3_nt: TGTGCCAGCAGCCGCCGGACGAGTGATGGCTACACCTTC; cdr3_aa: CASSRRTSDGYTF
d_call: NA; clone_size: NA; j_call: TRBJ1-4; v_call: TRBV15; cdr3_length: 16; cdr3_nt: TGTGCCACCAGCAGCCCAGGGGACACAAGGGGCGAAAAACTGTTTTTT; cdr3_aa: CATSSPGDTRGEKLFF
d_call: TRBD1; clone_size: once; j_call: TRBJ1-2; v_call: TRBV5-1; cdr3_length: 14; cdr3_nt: TGCGCCAGCAGCTTGGTAGGGGACAGCACTCCGTACACCTTC; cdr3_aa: CASSLVGDSTPYTF
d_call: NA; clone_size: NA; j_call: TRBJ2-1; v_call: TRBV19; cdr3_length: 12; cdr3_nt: TGTGCCAGTCATCATGGACGGGGCGAGCAGTTCTTC; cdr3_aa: CASHHGRGEQFF
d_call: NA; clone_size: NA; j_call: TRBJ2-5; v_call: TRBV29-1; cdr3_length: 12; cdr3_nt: TGCAGCGTACAGGTGGGGAGGGAGACCCAGTACTTC; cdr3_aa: CSVQVGRETQYF
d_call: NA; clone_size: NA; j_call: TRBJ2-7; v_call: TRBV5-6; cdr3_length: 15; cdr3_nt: TGTGCCAGCAGCCAAAGGGGGGCCGGCTCCTACGAGCAGTACTTC; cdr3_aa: CASSQRGAGSYEQYF